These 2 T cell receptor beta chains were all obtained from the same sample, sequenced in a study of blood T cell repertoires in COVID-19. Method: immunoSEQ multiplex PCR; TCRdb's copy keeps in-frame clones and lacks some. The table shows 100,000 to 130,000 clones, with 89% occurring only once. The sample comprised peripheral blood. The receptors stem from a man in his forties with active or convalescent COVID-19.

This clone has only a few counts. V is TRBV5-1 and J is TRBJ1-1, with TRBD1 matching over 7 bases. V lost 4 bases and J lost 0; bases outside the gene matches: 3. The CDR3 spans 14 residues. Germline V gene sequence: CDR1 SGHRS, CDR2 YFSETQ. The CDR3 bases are TGCGCCAGCAGCACGGGACAGTTGAACACTGAAGCTTTCTTT. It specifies CASSTGQLNTEAFF.

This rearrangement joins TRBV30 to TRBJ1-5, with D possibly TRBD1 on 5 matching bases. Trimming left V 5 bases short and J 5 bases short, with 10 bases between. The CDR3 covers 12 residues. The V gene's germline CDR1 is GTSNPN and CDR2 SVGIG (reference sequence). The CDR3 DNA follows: TGTGCCTGGGACAGTCTCTATCAGCCCCAGCATTTT. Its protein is CAWDSLYQPQHF. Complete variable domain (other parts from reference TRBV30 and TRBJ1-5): SQTIHQWPATLVQPVGSPLSLECTVEGTSNPNLYWYRQAAGRGLQLLFYSVGIGQISSEVPQNLSASRPQDRQFILSSKKLLLSDSGFYLCAWDSLYQPQHFGDGTRLSIL.